This passage covers 8 T cell receptor beta chains from one sample sequenced in a study of STAT5B mutations in CD4+ large granular lymphocyte leukemia. Generated by immunoSEQ multiplex PCR, the TCRdb table keeps only in-frame clones and is missing some. The sample holds roughly 30,000 clones, roughly 76% seen once. The specimen sequenced was CD4+ T cells from blood buffy coats. Receptors were obtained from a human donor in good health.

The chain combines TRBV28 with TRBJ1-5, with 8 bases matching TRBD1. Germline CDR1 and CDR2: MDHEN and SYDVKM. The CDR3 contains 16 residues. The V and J ends lost 6 bases and 4 bases, in that order; junction bases with no gene match: 11. This CDR3 reads CASRLPGGLRNQPQHF. The CDR3 nucleotides read TGTGCCAGCAGGCTTCCAGGGGGCTTAAGAAATCAGCCCCAGCATTTT. The full variable domain, with the rest looked up from reference TRBV28 and TRBJ1-5, is DVKVTQSSRYLVKRTGEKVFLECVQDMDHENMFWYRQDPGLGLRLIYFSYDVKMKEKGDIPEGYSVSREKKERFSLILESASTNQTSMYLCASRLPGGLRNQPQHFGDGTRLSIL.

Only a few counts were recorded for this clone. V usage is TRBV2 and J usage is TRBJ1-3, with D tentatively TRBD1 (5 bases). Trimming removed 8 bases at V and 2 bases at J, with 13 bases between. Germline assignment: CDR1 SNHLY and CDR2 FYNNEI. The CDR3 covers 14 residues. The CDR3 sequence: CASGPMGAGNTIYF. CDR3 bases: TGTGCCAGCGGACCGATGGGGGCTGGAAACACCATATATTTT.

This chain joins TRBV5-4 and TRBJ2-1, with TRBD2 matching 9 bases. The V and J ends lost 4 bases and 7 bases, in that order; junction bases with no gene match: 12. Germline assignment: CDR1 SGHNT and CDR2 YYREEE (reference sequence). There are 16 residues in the CDR3. The CDR3 nucleotides read TGTGCCAGCAGCCAAAACTCGGGACTAGCAGGAAATGAGCAGTTCTTC. Protein sequence: CASSQNSGLAGNEQFF.

The V gene is TRBV27, the J gene TRBJ2-7; D is tentatively TRBD1 or TRBD2 (5 bases each). This CDR3 region has 13 residues. With 8 bases removed from V and 2 bases from J, the gap between germline ends came to 13 bases. CDR1 and CDR2 (germline): MNHEY, SMNVEV (reference sequence). The DNA for the CDR3 is TGTGCCAGCGGCCGGGACGGACCCTACGAGCAGTACTTC. Its translation: CASGRDGPYEQYF.

The chain couples TRBV19 to TRBJ2-1; D uncertain. V was clipped by 5 bases and J by 10 bases, with 15 bases between them. There are 13 residues in the CDR3. Germline V lookup: CDR1 LNHDA, CDR2 SQIVND (reference sequence). Here the CDR3 reads CASSQEGLGEQFF. Written as DNA, the CDR3 is TGTGCCAGTAGTCAAGAAGGTCTAGGGGAGCAGTTCTTC.

The rearrangement links TRBV2 to TRBJ1-2; 8 bases are a match to TRBD1. J lost 7 bases, V lost 3 bases, and 4 bases had no gene match. CDR3 length equals 13 residues. The germline gives CDR1 SNHLY, CDR2 FYNNEI. The CDR3 DNA is TGTGCCAGCAGTGACAGGGGGCGGATTGGCTACACCTTC. This gives the protein CASSDRGRIGYTF.

The chain recombines TRBV6-5 with TRBJ1-1; TRBD1 agrees at 7 bases. V was clipped by 6 bases and J by 2 bases; unmatched bases: 3. Germline CDR1 is MNHEY and CDR2 is SVGAGI. The CDR3 runs 13 residues. The DNA for the CDR3 is TGTGCCAGCAGGAGGGGGCCCAACACTGAAGCTTTCTTT. Translation: CASRRGPNTEAFF.

The CDR3 sequence is CATSRAGLAGGYEQYF. For the CDR3, the DNA is TGTGCCACCAGCAGAGCAGGACTAGCGGGGGGCTACGAGCAGTACTTC. This rearrangement joins TRBV15 to TRBJ2-7; 14 bases agree with TRBD2. V was clipped by 1 base and J by 3 bases; unmatched bases: 2. The CDR3 has 16 residues. Germline V gene sequence: CDR1 LNHNV, CDR2 YYDKDF (reference sequence).